Described below is a single TCR beta chain sequence and its context. The antigen is not known. The data belong to a study of T cells after yellow fever vaccination. Turning to the study itself: Preparing low-cell-number fractions relied on SMART-Seq v4 Ultra Low Input. Study conclusions and caveats: A minor fraction of clonotypes spanned both CD4 and CD8 compartments.

TCRdb called the 5' RACE reads again in MiXCR, with one record for every CDR3 protein. This table has under 700,000 distinct CDR3 sequences, about 15% appearing once. Unmatched junction bases numbered 6, after V lost 1 base and J lost 4 bases. In germline, CDR1 is SEHNR, CDR2 FQNEAQ (reference sequence). The CDR3 is made up of 15 amino acids. The sequence came from a man between 18 and 35 years old who received the YFV17D yellow fever vaccine. The sequenced sample was PBMCs, obtained 4 to 5 days after the first yellow fever vaccination. The V gene is TRBV7-9, the J gene TRBJ1-2, with TRBD1 matching over 7 bases. The CDR3: CASSLGRQGAYGYTF. For the CDR3, the DNA is TGTGCCAGCAGCTTAGGGAGACAGGGAGCCTATGGCTACACCTTC.